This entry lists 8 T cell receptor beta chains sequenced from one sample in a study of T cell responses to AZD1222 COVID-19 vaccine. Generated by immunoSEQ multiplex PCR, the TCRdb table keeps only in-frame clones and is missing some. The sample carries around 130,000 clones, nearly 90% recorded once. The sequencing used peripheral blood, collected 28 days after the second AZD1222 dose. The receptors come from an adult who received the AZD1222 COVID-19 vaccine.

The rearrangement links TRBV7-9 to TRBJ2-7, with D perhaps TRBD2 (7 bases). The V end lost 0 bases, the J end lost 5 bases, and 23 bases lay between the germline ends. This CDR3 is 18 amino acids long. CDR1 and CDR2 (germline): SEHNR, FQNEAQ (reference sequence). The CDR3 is CASSLARRLGGPGDEQYF. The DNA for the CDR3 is TGTGCCAGCAGCTTAGCCCGCAGATTGGGGGGGCCAGGCGACGAGCAGTACTTC.

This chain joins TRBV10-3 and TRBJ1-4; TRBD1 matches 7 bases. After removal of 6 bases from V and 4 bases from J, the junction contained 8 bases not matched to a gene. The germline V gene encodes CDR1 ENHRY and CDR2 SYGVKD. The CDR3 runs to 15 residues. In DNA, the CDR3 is TGTGCCATCAGACAGTCAGGGACAGATAATGAAAAACTGTTTTTT. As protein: CAIRQSGTDNEKLFF.

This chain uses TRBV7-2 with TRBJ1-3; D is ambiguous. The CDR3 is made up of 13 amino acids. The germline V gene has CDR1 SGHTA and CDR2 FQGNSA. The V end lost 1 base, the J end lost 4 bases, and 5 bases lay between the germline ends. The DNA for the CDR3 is TGTGCCAGCAGCTTAGATTACGGAAACACCATATATTTT. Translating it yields CASSLDYGNTIYF.

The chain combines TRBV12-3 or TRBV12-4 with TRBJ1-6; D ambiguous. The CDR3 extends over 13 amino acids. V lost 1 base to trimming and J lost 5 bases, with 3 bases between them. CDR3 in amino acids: CASSLEDNSPLHF. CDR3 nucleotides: TGTGCCAGCAGTTTAGAGGATAATTCACCCCTCCACTTT.

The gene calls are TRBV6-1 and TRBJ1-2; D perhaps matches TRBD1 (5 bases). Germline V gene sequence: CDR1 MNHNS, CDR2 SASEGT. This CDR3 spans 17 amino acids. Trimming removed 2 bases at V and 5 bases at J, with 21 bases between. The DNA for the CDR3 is TGTGCCAGCAGTGAAATTAGGGGAGGGGAAAAGGGGTATGGCTACACCTTC. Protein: CASSEIRGGEKGYGYTF.

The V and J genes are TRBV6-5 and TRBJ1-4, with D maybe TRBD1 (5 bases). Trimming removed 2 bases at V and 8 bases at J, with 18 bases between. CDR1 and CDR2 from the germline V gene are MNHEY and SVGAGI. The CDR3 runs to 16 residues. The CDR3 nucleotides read TGTGCCAGCAGTTACACTGGGGGGGGGAAATGGGAAAAACTGTTTTTT. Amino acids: CASSYTGGGKWEKLFF.

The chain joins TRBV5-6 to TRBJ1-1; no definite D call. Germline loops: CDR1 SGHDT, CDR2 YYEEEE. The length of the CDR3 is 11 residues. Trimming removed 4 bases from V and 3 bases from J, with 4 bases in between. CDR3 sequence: CASSLDTEAFF. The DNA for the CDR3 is TGTGCCAGCAGCCTGGACACTGAAGCTTTCTTT.

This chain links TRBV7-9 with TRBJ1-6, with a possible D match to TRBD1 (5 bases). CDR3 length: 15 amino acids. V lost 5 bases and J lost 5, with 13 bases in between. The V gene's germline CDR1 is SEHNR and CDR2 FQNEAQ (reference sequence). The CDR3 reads CASSPLGTDNSPLHF. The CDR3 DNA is TGTGCCAGCAGCCCCTTAGGGACGGATAATTCACCCCTCCACTTT. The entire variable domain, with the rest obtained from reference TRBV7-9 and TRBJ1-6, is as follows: DTGVSQNPRHKITKRGQNVTFRCDPISEHNRLYWYRQTLGQGPEFLTYFQNEAQLEKSRLLSDRFSAERPKGSFSTLEIQRTEQGDSAMYLCASSPLGTDNSPLHFGNGTRLTVT.